This passage covers 23 T cell receptor beta chains from one sample sequenced in a study of CDR3 diversity in severe acne. TCRdb independently ran MiXCR on the PCR reads; one entry per CDR3 protein. The table includes 97,000 or so distinct CDR3 sequences, 51% detected once. Sequenced input: blood. These TCRs come from a male donor with acne.

This clonotype was counted only a few times. The chain links TRBV27 to TRBJ2-1; perhaps TRBD2 as D (7 bases). The CDR3 has 14 residues. CDR1 is MNHEY and CDR2 is SMNVEV in the germline V gene (reference sequence). Trimming removed 2 bases from V and 6 bases from J, with 11 bases in between. CDR3 nucleotides: TGTGCCAGCAGTTTAGGGGGGGCAGCCAATGAGCAGTTCTTC. Its translation is CASSLGGAANEQFF.

This clonotype has a handful of counts. V and J are TRBV29-1 and TRBJ2-4; 7 nucleotides agree with TRBD2. Germline V gene data show CDR1 as SQVTM and CDR2 as ANQGSEA. This CDR3 has 19 amino acids. The junction had 21 bases not matched to a gene; V was cut back by 7 bases and J by 0 bases. The CDR3 coding sequence is TGCAGCGCCGGGAGGATCCGAACACCGGGGGTTGCAGCCAAAAACATTCAGTACTTC. It codes for CSAGRIRTPGVAAKNIQYF.

This chain links TRBV10-3 with TRBJ2-6; weak D call: TRBD2 (5 bases). Germline assignment: CDR1 ENHRY and CDR2 SYGVKD. The V gene lost 7 bases and the J gene lost 2 bases, with 12 bases spanning the gap. The CDR3 is 15 amino acids. Here the CDR3 reads CAINSFGAGANVLTF. In DNA form, the CDR3 reads TGTGCCATCAACTCATTCGGGGCTGGGGCCAACGTCCTGACTTTC.

The chain combines TRBV10-2 with TRBJ2-6; 7 nucleotides align to TRBD1. From germline, CDR1 is WSHSY and CDR2 SAAADI. The CDR3 is made up of 16 amino acids. The trim removed 5 bases at V and 0 bases at J, leaving 4 bases unmatched. Here the CDR3 DNA reads TGCGCCAGCAGTCTGACAGGGATCTCTGGGGCCAACGTCCTGACTTTC. Translating it yields CASSLTGISGANVLTF.

This clonotype was seen ten or more times. The V call is TRBV5-6, the J call TRBJ1-1; D not resolved. Germline values: CDR1 SGHDT, CDR2 YYEEEE. V lost 0 bases, J lost 2 bases, and 5 bases lay in between. This CDR3 contains 13 residues. The CDR3 spells CASSLGGNTEAFF. CDR3 DNA sequence: TGTGCCAGCAGCTTGGGCGGTAACACTGAAGCTTTCTTT. Using reference TRBV5-6 and TRBJ1-1 for the parts outside the CDR3, the full variable domain is DAGVTQSPTHLIKTRGQQVTLRCSPKSGHDTVSWYQQALGQGPQFIFQYYEEEERQRGNFPDRFSGHQFPNYSSELNVNALLLGDSALYLCASSLGGNTEAFFGQGTRLTVV.

The chain uses TRBV7-9 and TRBJ2-4, with D possibly TRBD2 on 6 matching bases. This CDR3 contains 18 residues. CDR1 is SEHNR, CDR2 FQNEAQ, per germline (reference sequence). The germline V and J ends were trimmed by 2 bases and 4 bases, with 21 bases remaining between them. The CDR3 here is CASSLHRGGEEKKNIQYF. Here the CDR3 DNA reads TGTGCCAGCAGCTTACATAGAGGCGGGGAGGAGAAGAAAAACATTCAGTACTTC.

The V and J genes are TRBV4-3 and TRBJ1-2, with D hard to call. V dropped 0 bases and J dropped 5 bases, with 13 bases sitting between them. CDR1 is LGHNA and CDR2 is YSLEER in the germline V gene. The CDR3 is made up of 15 amino acids. In DNA, the CDR3 is TGCGCCAGCAGCCAAGATCAAACAGCAAGTTATGGCTACACCTTC. Its translation: CASSQDQTASYGYTF.

The chain links TRBV4-1 to TRBJ1-5, with D maybe TRBD1 (5 bases). The V gene's germline CDR1 is MGHRA and CDR2 YSYEKL. The CDR3 spans 15 residues. The ends were cut back, 0 bases at V and 2 bases at J, with 8 bases in the middle. CDR3 coding DNA: TGCGCCAGCAGCCAAGATCAGGGTGGCAATCAGCCCCAGCATTTT. Translated: CASSQDQGGNQPQHF.

This clonotype is categorized as medium-sized. In DNA form, the CDR3 reads TGTGCCAGCAGATTAGCGGGAGGGGGGGAGCAGTACTTC. It codes for CASRLAGGGEQYF. The chain carries TRBV6-5 and TRBJ2-7, with 11 nucleotides matching TRBD2. The CDR3 contains 13 residues. The germline V gene has CDR1 MNHEY and CDR2 SVGAGI. V was clipped by 6 bases and J by 7 bases; unmatched bases: 5.

This clonotype occurred a few times. V usage is TRBV7-2 and J usage is TRBJ2-7, with D hard to call. Trimming stripped 4 bases from V and 2 bases from J, with 12 bases between. The CDR3 loop spans 14 amino acids. Germline V lookup: CDR1 SGHTA, CDR2 FQGNSA. The CDR3 region has the DNA TGTGCCAGCAGCTCCACGACGGCACCCTACGAGCAGTACTTC. Translating it yields CASSSTTAPYEQYF.

The table lists this clonotype with many counts. The J gene is TRBJ2-5, the V gene TRBV19; 7 bases are shared with TRBD2. Germline assignment: CDR1 LNHDA and CDR2 SQIVND (reference sequence). The CDR3 is 15 residues long. J gave up 5 bases and V 3 bases, and 9 bases lay outside the gene matches. This CDR3 is CASSIGAGAMETQYF. CDR3 in DNA: TGTGCCAGTAGTATTGGGGCGGGAGCGATGGAGACCCAGTACTTC.

The chain uses TRBV19 and TRBJ1-5, with TRBD1 as a possible D gene (6 bases). This CDR3 spans 13 amino acids. The germline V gene has CDR1 LNHDA and CDR2 SQIVND (reference sequence). The V gene lost 5 bases and the J gene lost 4 bases, with 9 bases spanning the gap. CDR3 protein: CASSFQGNQPQHF. CDR3 sequence (DNA): TGTGCCAGTAGTTTCCAGGGGAATCAGCCCCAGCATTTT.

A note on this clonotype: A single base separates this from a much larger clone, so it may be a read error. The genes are TRBV19 and TRBJ1-2; D perhaps matches TRBD1 (6 bases). Germline V lookup: CDR1 LNHDA, CDR2 SQIVND (reference sequence). The length of the CDR3 is 14 residues. The CDR3 sequence is CASSPRDTSRGCTF. CDR3 DNA: TGTGCCAGTAGTCCCCGGGACACATCCCGTGGCTGCACCTTC.

This chain connects TRBV19 to TRBJ2-7; tentatively, D is TRBD1 (6 bases). The CDR3 spans 14 residues. Germline-derived CDR1 and CDR2 are LNHDA and SQIVND (reference sequence). The germline V and J ends were trimmed by 3 bases and 6 bases, with 15 bases remaining between them. The CDR3 spells CASSIQGIPFEQYF. The CDR3 bases are TGTGCCAGTAGTATTCAGGGGATCCCCTTCGAGCAGTACTTC.

Concerning this clonotype itself: The CDR3 ends on some other residue instead of the conserved phenylalanine or tryptophan, so this is likely a read error. Because the CDR3's place on the DNA is in doubt, the DNA is left out and the CDR3 is given as listed by TCRdb. This chain links TRBV24-1 with TRBJ2-2; the table's D call, TRBD1, was not checked against the DNA. A total of 19 residues make up the CDR3, ends included. CDR1 is KGHDR, CDR2 SFDVKD, per germline. The CDR3: CATGYGGTGAIMNTGELSR.

Sample share makes this clonotype medium-sized (0.01 to 0.1%). The chain couples TRBV20-1 to TRBJ1-4; D may be TRBD1 (6 bases). The germline V gene encodes CDR1 DFQATT and CDR2 SNEGSKA (reference sequence). This CDR3 has 14 amino acids. Trimming removed 5 bases at V and 5 bases at J, with 15 bases between. Written as DNA, the CDR3 is TGCAGTGCTTTCAGGGGCGGCCTGAATGAAAAACTGTTTTTT. Protein product: CSAFRGGLNEKLFF.

The V and J genes are TRBV24-1 and TRBJ2-2; D uncertain. The germline V gene has CDR1 KGHDR and CDR2 SFDVKD. Deletions cut 3 bases from V and 6 bases from J, with 7 bases between. The CDR3 is 13 amino acids. The CDR3 sequence: CATSDHGPGELFF. In DNA, the CDR3 is TGTGCCACCAGTGATCACGGACCCGGGGAGCTGTTTTTT.

This clonotype showed up just a few times. This chain joins TRBV29-1 and TRBJ1-1, with 7 bases that match TRBD1. In germline, CDR1 is SQVTM, CDR2 ANQGSEA. The CDR3 sequence is 14 residues long. J was trimmed by 0 bases and V by 6 bases; bases with no gene match: 7. The CDR3 DNA follows: TGCAGCGTCGGTCCCGGGACAGTGAACACTGAAGCTTTCTTT. Translating it yields CSVGPGTVNTEAFF.

This clonotype was picked up a small number of times. One end of the junction is discordant with germline, which a read error may explain. The chain carries TRBV19 and TRBJ2-1, with 10 bases identical to TRBD2. Germline loops: CDR1 LNHDA, CDR2 SQIVND (reference sequence). This CDR3 spans 15 amino acids. CDR3 coding DNA: TGTGCCAGTAGCCTAGCGGGAGAAACGTCCAATGAGCAGCTCTTC. Its protein product is CASSLAGETSNEQLF.

As to this clonotype: The junction departs from the called germline gene at one end, perhaps through a read error. The rearrangement uses TRBV25-1 and TRBJ1-2; 9 positions agree with TRBD1. CDR3 length: 13 residues. Per germline, CDR1 MGHDK and CDR2 SYGVNS. In DNA form, the CDR3 reads TGTGCCAGCATACAGGGGGCGAACTATGGCTACACTTTC. Translating gives CASIQGANYGYTF.

The rearrangement links TRBV7-8 to TRBJ1-2; D gene ambiguous. CDR1 and CDR2 from the germline V gene are SGHVS and FQNEAQ. V was clipped by 9 bases and J by 8 bases, with 13 bases between them. This CDR3 contains 11 residues. CDR3 nucleotides: TGTGCCAGTAAAAGGGAGGGAGGCTACACCTTC. Residues: CASKREGGYTF.

This clonotype was seen repeatedly, ten times or more. The chain employs TRBV12-3 or TRBV12-4 and TRBJ1-2, with D possibly being TRBD1 (5 bases). The CDR3 contains 15 residues. The V and J ends lost 7 bases and 4 bases respectively, with 19 bases between them. The CDR3, as DNA: TGTGCCAGCACTACGGGGAGGCAGGGCCTCTATGGCTACACCTTC. This codes for CASTTGRQGLYGYTF.

The CDR3 sequence: CASSDTGRETQYF. In DNA form, the CDR3 reads TGTGCCAGCAGTGATACAGGGAGAGAGACCCAGTACTTC. The chain combines TRBV2 with TRBJ2-5; D perhaps matches TRBD1 (6 bases). The germline V gene has CDR1 SNHLY and CDR2 FYNNEI. This CDR3 has 13 residues. The V and J ends lost 3 bases and 4 bases respectively, with 9 bases between them.